The T cell receptor (beta chain) under discussion was sequenced for a study of cytomegalovirus exposure and HLA in healthy donors. V was shortened by 9 bases and J by 0 bases, with 16 bases between the two germline ends. CDR1 is SGHTS, CDR2 YDEGEE, per germline. CDR3 length: 15 amino acids. It was with 60 Vbeta and 13 Jbeta primers that the PCR ran. Assay used: immunoSEQ multiplex PCR; TCRdb lists only in-frame clones, some missing. The table records around 100,000 clones, less than 85% of them present only once. This clonotype was obtained from a man between 18 and 35 years old in good health and CMV-seronegative. Sample: PBMCs. This chain joins TRBV5-8 and TRBJ2-1; tentative D call: TRBD1 (5 bases). CDR3 region: CATLKGRSSYNEQFF. As DNA, the CDR3 is TGTGCCACCTTAAAGGGGCGGAGCTCCTACAATGAGCAGTTCTTC.